This T cell receptor beta chain comes out of a study of cytomegalovirus exposure and HLA in healthy donors. The PCR employed 60 Vbeta primers together with 13 Jbeta primers. Some clones are missing from TCRdb's copy, which holds only in-frame ones; the method was immunoSEQ multiplex PCR. The sample has 150,000 to 200,000 clones; about 70% are singletons. Remarks on this clone: Its antigen is as yet unknown.

The ends lost 10 bases at V and 5 bases at J; junction bases unmatched: 7. Germline values: CDR1 SNHLY, CDR2 FYNNEI. The CDR3 has 14 amino acids. Study-wide points: In a later analysis, DRB1 alleles had the most associated TCRs; HLA-C alleles the fewest. The productive fraction for most TCR beta V segments was about 90% or about 30% in an earlier analysis.

The TCR sequence derives from a young man in good health and CMV-seropositive. This chain joins TRBV2 and TRBJ2-3; TRBD2 agrees at 12 bases. The material sequenced was PBMCs. In DNA form, the CDR3 reads TGTGCCAACGGACTAGCGGGGAGTAAAGATACGCAGTATTTT. Translation gives CANGLAGSKDTQYF.